Detailed here is one T cell receptor beta chain. Antigen specificity is unknown. This CDR3 has 16 residues. Germline V lookup: CDR1 MNHEY, CDR2 SVGEGT. The V gene lost 0 bases and the J gene lost 5 bases, with 16 bases spanning the gap. From RNA transcripts, TCR beta CDR3 regions were amplified. During a first-round RT-PCR of the TCR CDR3, the HTBI primer set was used. TCRdb ran MiXCR on the multiplex PCR reads and lists one entry per CDR3 protein. The data contain hundreds of thousands of distinct CDR3 sequences, 20% to 25% of them seen just once; the ten biggest clones take up roughly 30%. These data come from a study of T cells in Graves' hyperthyroidism and ophthalmopathy. About the research overall: Sampling of peripheral blood happened at initial diagnosis, prior to any treatment.

Regarding the study as a whole: The model identified upcoming ophthalmopathy a median about 7.1 months ahead of onset. From stable hyperthyroidism, ophthalmopathy was set apart by a 13 V-J model.

What was sequenced was blood. The rearrangement joins TRBV6-2 or TRBV6-3 to TRBJ2-5, with D perhaps matching TRBD2 (6 bases). This receptor was taken from a man younger than 45 with Graves' ophthalmopathy. This CDR3 is CASSYSEGRKGETQYF. CDR3 DNA sequence: TGTGCCAGCAGTTACTCTGAGGGGAGGAAGGGGGAGACCCAGTACTTC.